This TCR beta chain was recovered during a study of sequential checkpoint blockade in melanoma. Study overall: Patients were randomized 1:1 to nivolumab-then-ipilimumab or ipilimumab-then-nivolumab first-line. Both treatment sequences were followed by maintenance nivolumab.

Treatment meaning: randomized to nivolumab then ipilimumab (arm A) or the reverse (arm B). None of the patients previously received DNA-damaging chemotherapy. PBMC sorting kept live CD3+CD8+ cells without CD19 or CD56. TCRdb's copy holds only in-frame clones and misses some; the assay was immunoSEQ multiplex PCR. The table has more than 9,000 clones, 60% to 85% seen once. This CDR3 spans 12 amino acids. CDR1 and CDR2 (germline): MNHEY, SMNVEV (reference sequence). The V segment lost 3 bases and the J segment 14 bases; nucleotides outside the gene matches: 5. The sequenced sample was CD8+ T cells sorted from blood (inferred from file names), obtained from a patient given nivolumab and ipilimumab in sequence. The sequence came from a human donor with melanoma. The chain recombines TRBV27 with TRBJ2-1, with 9 bases lining up with TRBD1. The CDR3 is CASSFTGGAEFF. In DNA form, the CDR3 reads TGTGCCAGCAGTTTCACAGGGGGCGCGGAGTTCTTC.